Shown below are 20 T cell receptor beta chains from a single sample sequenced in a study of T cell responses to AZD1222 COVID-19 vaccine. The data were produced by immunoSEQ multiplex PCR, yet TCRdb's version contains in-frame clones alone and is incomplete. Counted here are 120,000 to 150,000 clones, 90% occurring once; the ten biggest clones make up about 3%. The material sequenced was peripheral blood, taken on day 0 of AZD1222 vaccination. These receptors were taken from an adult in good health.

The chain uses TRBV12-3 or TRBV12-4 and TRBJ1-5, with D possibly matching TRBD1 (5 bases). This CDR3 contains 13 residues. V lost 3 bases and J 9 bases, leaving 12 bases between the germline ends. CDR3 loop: CASSLGQPSPQHF. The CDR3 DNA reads TGTGCCAGCAGTTTGGGGCAGCCCTCGCCCCAGCATTTT.

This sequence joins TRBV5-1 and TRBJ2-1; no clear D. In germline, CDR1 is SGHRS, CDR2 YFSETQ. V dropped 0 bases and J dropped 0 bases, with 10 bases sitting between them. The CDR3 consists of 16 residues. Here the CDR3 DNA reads TGCGCCAGCAGCTTGGAGCAGGTCAGCTCCTACAATGAGCAGTTCTTC. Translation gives CASSLEQVSSYNEQFF.

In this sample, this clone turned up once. The CDR3 spells CASSSGLAGSYLGNEQFF. The CDR3 coding sequence is TGTGCCAGCAGCTCCGGACTAGCGGGCAGCTACCTTGGCAATGAGCAGTTCTTC. This chain connects TRBV7-2 to TRBJ2-1; 11 bases line up with TRBD2. The CDR3 runs 18 residues. Germline V gene lookup returns CDR1 SGHTA and CDR2 FQGNSA. V shed 4 bases and J 6 bases; nucleotides not matched to a gene: 14.

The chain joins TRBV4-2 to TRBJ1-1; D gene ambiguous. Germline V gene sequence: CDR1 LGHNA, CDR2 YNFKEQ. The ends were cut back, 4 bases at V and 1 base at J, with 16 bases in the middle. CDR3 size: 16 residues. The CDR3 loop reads CASSPHFLEGNTEAFF. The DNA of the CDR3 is TGTGCCAGCAGCCCCCACTTTTTGGAAGGGAACACTGAAGCTTTCTTT.

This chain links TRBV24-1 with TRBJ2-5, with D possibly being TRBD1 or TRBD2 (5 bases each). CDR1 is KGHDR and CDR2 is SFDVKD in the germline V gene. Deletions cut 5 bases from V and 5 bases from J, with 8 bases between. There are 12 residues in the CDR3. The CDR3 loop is CATSGWGETQYF. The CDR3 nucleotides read TGTGCCACCAGTGGTTGGGGGGAGACCCAGTACTTC.

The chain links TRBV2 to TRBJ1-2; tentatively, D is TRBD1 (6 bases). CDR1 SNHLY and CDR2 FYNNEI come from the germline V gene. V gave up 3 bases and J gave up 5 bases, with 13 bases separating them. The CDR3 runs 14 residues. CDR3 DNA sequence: TGTGCCAGCAGTGATGTGGGGGCGGGGTATGGCTACACCTTC. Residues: CASSDVGAGYGYTF. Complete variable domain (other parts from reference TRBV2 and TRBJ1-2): EPEVTQTPSHQVTQMGQEVILRCVPISNHLYFYWYRQILGQKVEFLVSFYNNEISEKSEIFDDQFSVERPDGSNFTLKIRSTKLEDSAMYFCASSDVGAGYGYTFGSGTRLTVV.

The DNA of the CDR3 is TGTGCCAGTAGTCTTGGGACTAGCGGTTCCTACGAGCAGTACTTC. Protein product: CASSLGTSGSYEQYF. The V call is TRBV19, the J call TRBJ2-7, with TRBD2 identical over 11 bases. The CDR3 totals 15 residues. V was pared by 5 bases and J by 1 base, with 4 bases of the junction left unmatched. Germline CDR1 and CDR2: LNHDA and SQIVND (reference sequence).

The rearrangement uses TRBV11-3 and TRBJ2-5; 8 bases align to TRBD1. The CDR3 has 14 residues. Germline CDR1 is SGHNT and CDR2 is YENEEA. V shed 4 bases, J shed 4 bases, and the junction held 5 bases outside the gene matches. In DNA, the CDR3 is TGTGCCAGCAGCTCAGGGGGCGCGGGAGAGACCCAGTACTTC. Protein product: CASSSGGAGETQYF.

This CDR3 is CASSTDHTSYEQYF. The CDR3, as DNA: TGTGCCAGCAGCACGGACCACACCTCCTACGAGCAGTACTTC. The chain couples TRBV7-9 to TRBJ2-7; D unresolved. V was clipped by 5 bases and J by 0 bases, with 11 bases between them. CDR1 and CDR2 (germline): SEHNR, FQNEAQ (reference sequence). This CDR3 region has 14 residues.

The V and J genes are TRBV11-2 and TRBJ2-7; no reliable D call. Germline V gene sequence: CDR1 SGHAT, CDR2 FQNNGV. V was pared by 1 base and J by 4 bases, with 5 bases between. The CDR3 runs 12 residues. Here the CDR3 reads CASSLGDYEQYF. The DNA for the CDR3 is TGTGCCAGCAGCTTAGGAGATTACGAGCAGTACTTC.

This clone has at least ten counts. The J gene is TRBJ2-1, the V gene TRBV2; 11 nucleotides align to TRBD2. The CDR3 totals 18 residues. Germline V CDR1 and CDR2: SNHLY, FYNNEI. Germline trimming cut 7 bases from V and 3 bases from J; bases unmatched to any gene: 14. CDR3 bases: TGTGCCAGCATTCTCCAAGTTAGCGGGAGGGCTGACTACAATGAGCAGTTCTTC. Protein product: CASILQVSGRADYNEQFF.

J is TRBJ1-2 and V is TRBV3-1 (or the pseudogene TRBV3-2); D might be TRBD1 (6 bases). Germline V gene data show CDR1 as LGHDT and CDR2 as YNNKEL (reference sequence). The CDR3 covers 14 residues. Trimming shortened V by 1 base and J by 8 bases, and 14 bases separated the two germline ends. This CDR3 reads CASSQVAGAGGYTF. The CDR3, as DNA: TGTGCCAGCAGCCAAGTCGCGGGGGCGGGCGGCTACACCTTC.

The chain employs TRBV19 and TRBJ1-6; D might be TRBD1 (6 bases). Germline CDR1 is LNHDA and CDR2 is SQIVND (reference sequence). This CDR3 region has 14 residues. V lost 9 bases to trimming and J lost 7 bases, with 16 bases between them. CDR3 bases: TGTGCCAGCCATCAGGGGTCCAGGAATTCACCCCTCCACTTT. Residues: CASHQGSRNSPLHF.

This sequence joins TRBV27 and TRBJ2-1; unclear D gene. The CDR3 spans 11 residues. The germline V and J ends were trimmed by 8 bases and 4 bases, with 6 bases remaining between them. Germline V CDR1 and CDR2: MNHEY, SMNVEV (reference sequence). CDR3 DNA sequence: TGTGCCAGCCCTGATTACAATGAGCAGTTCTTC. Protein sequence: CASPDYNEQFF.

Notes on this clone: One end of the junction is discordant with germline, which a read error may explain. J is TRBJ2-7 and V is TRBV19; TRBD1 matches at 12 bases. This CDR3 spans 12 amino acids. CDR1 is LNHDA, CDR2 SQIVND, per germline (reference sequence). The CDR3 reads CASSTGQGAMDF. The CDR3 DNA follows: TGTGCCAGTAGTACGGGACAGGGGGCTATGGACTTC.

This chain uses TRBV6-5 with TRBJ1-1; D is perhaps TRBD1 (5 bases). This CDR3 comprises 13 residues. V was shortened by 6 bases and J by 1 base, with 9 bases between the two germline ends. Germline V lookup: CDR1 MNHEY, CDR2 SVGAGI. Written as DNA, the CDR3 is TGTGCCAGCAGGGGGACGGCGAACACTGAAGCTTTCTTT. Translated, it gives CASRGTANTEAFF.

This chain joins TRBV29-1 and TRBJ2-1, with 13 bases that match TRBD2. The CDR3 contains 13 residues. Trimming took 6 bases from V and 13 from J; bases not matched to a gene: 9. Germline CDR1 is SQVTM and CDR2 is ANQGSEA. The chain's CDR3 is CSVGLAGASPQFF. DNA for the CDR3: TGCAGCGTAGGACTAGCGGGGGCCAGCCCCCAGTTCTTC.

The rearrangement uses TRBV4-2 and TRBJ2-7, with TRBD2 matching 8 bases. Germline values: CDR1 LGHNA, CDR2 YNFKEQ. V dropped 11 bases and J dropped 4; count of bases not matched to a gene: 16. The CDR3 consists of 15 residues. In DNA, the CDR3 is TGTGCCGGGCCGCCCCCGAGCGGGAGTAGGTACGAGCAGTACTTC. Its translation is CAGPPPSGSRYEQYF.

CDR3 in amino acids: CAWSVGQLNNEQFF. In DNA, the CDR3 is TGTGCCTGGAGTGTGGGGCAATTAAACAATGAGCAGTTCTTC. This chain links TRBV30 with TRBJ2-1; D might be TRBD1 (5 bases). Trimming shortened V by 0 bases and J by 5 bases, and 11 bases separated the two germline ends. CDR3 length: 14 residues. Germline CDR1 and CDR2: GTSNPN and SVGIG (reference sequence). Together with reference TRBV30 and TRBJ2-1, the CDR3 gives the full variable domain: SQTIHQWPATLVQPVGSPLSLECTVEGTSNPNLYWYRQAAGRGLQLLFYSVGIGQISSEVPQNLSASRPQDRQFILSSKKLLLSDSGFYLCAWSVGQLNNEQFFGPGTRLTVL.

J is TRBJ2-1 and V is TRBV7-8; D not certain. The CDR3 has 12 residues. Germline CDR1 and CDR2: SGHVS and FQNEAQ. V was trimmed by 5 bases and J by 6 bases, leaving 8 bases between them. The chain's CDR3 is CASSPSGNEQFF. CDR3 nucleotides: TGTGCCAGCAGCCCATCTGGCAATGAGCAGTTCTTC.